This TCR beta chain was retrieved from a study of lymphopenia after photon versus proton radiotherapy. Study-level points and caveats: Oligoclonal CD8+ Temra expansion after nadir drove photon patients' diversity drop. In patients who died, overall survival fell as post-nadir TCR diversity dropped more.

Assay: immunoSEQ multiplex PCR; the TCRdb copy retains only in-frame clones and omits some. The data contain about 30,000 clones, roughly 94% of them singletons. Germline CDR1 is SNHLY and CDR2 is FYNNEI. The CDR3 has 13 residues. The ends lost 4 bases at V and 7 bases at J; junction bases unmatched: 4. In regard to this clone: Its antigen remains unknown.

The sequence was obtained from a woman in her forties or fifties with cholangiocarcinoma. The sample in question was peripheral blood, obtained from a patient treated with photon-based radiotherapy. The chain couples TRBV2 to TRBJ1-3; 7 bases align to TRBD1. This chain's CDR3 is CASSGTGSNTIYF. The CDR3 coding sequence is TGTGCCAGCAGTGGGACAGGATCGAACACCATATATTTT.